This T cell receptor beta chain was sequenced for a study of cytotoxic CD8 clonotypes in ibrutinib-treated CLL. Study results and limitations: Clonality went higher at ibrutinib response and then dropped back toward baseline at progression. The study found public clonotypes uncommon, contracting or stable on treatment.

On this clone itself: Its specificity is not known.

Depths of 1 in 200,000 to 1 in 1 million T cells were the sequencing target. Repertoires were generated with immunoSEQ multiplex PCR, while TCRdb's copy carries only in-frame clones and drops some. The table has about 120,000 clones, 70% to 90% seen once. Per germline, CDR1 MDHEN and CDR2 SYDVKM. V lost 6 bases, J lost 10 bases, and 6 bases stayed unmatched. This CDR3 region has 12 residues. This clonotype originated in a human donor with chronic lymphocytic leukemia. Here the sequenced sample was PBMCs, taken after 24 months of ibrutinib treatment. The gene calls are TRBV28 and TRBJ2-1, with 7 bases lining up with TRBD2. CDR3 DNA sequence: TGTGCCAGCAGGGGGAGGGTTGTGGAGCAGTTCTTC. Amino acid sequence: CASRGRVVEQFF.